What follows are 11 T cell receptor beta chains derived from one specimen sequenced in a study of blood T cell repertoires in COVID-19. Sequencing used immunoSEQ multiplex PCR; TCRdb keeps in-frame clones, though not all of them. The sample consists of roughly 410,000 clones, approximately 89% of them appearing once. The source material was peripheral blood. These receptors originate from a woman aged 55-75 years with COVID-19, enrolled during active disease.

J is TRBJ1-4 and V is TRBV24-1; 7 bases agree with TRBD1. The ends lost 9 bases at V and 6 bases at J; junction bases unmatched: 6. There are 13 residues in the CDR3. The germline gives CDR1 KGHDR, CDR2 SFDVKD. CDR3 sequence: CATSGTADEKLFF. The CDR3 DNA sequence: TGTGCCACCTCCGGGACAGCGGATGAAAAACTGTTTTTT.

The genes are TRBV28 and TRBJ2-7; possibly TRBD1 for D (6 bases). There are 14 residues in the CDR3. The V end was cut by 3 bases, the J end by 4 bases, with 13 bases between. Germline CDR1 reads MDHEN; CDR2 reads SYDVKM. The CDR3 nucleotides read TGTGCCAGCAGTTTGACAGGTGATTTTTACGAGCAGTACTTC. This gives the protein CASSLTGDFYEQYF.

This chain links TRBV5-1 with TRBJ2-1, with 9 bases aligning to TRBD1. Germline V gene sequence: CDR1 SGHRS, CDR2 YFSETQ. With 4 bases clipped from V and 8 bases from J, the junction kept 4 bases outside the gene matches. The CDR3 covers 13 residues. The CDR3 coding sequence is TGCGCCAGCAGCGGACAGGGGTTGGATGAGCAGTTCTTC. Translated, it gives CASSGQGLDEQFF.

V usage is TRBV5-5 and J usage is TRBJ2-3; 8 nucleotides agree with TRBD2. Looked up from germline, CDR1 is SGHKS and CDR2 is YYEKEE (reference sequence). V was clipped by 4 bases and J by 2 bases; unmatched bases: 12. This CDR3 comprises 17 residues. CDR3 nucleotide sequence: TGTGCCAGCAGCCTCGTAGCATCCGGGGGGGTCACAGATACGCAGTATTTT. Its translation: CASSLVASGGVTDTQYF.

The V call is TRBV6-5, the J call TRBJ2-7, with D maybe TRBD1 (6 bases). The CDR3 is 13 amino acids. The V and J ends lost 6 bases and 0 bases respectively, with 9 bases between them. Germline V lookup: CDR1 MNHEY, CDR2 SVGAGI. In DNA, the CDR3 is TGTGCCAGCAGGAGGACAGCCTCCTACGAGCAGTACTTC. It codes for CASRRTASYEQYF.

This CDR3 reads CASSQSGRDPSIANTGELFF. In DNA, the CDR3 is TGCGCCAGCAGTCAATCGGGGCGGGACCCCTCTATCGCGAACACCGGGGAGCTGTTTTTT. This chain connects TRBV23-1 to TRBJ2-2; perhaps TRBD2 as D (6 bases). TRBV23-1 is an open reading frame, and its role is uncertain. The CDR3 consists of 20 residues. Deletions cut 0 bases from V and 0 bases from J, with 20 bases between.

The rearrangement joins TRBV4-1 to TRBJ1-6; 9 positions match TRBD1. The J segment lost 8 bases and the V segment lost 4 bases, leaving 15 bases of the junction unmatched. In germline, CDR1 is MGHRA, CDR2 YSYEKL. The CDR3 is made up of 18 amino acids. The CDR3 nucleotides read TGCGCCAGCAGCCGGACTTTGGTTGCAACAGGGGGCGATTCACCCCTCCACTTT. Translated: CASSRTLVATGGDSPLHF.

The V and J genes are TRBV29-1 and TRBJ1-5; a possible D gene is TRBD1 (6 bases). CDR1 and CDR2 from the germline V gene are SQVTM and ANQGSEA. V lost 4 bases and J 3 bases, leaving 10 bases between the germline ends. This CDR3 has 13 amino acids. CDR3 nucleotides: TGCAGCGTTGCGGACAGATACAATCAGCCCCAGCATTTT. Translated: CSVADRYNQPQHF. Drawing the rest from reference TRBV29-1 and TRBJ1-5, the complete variable domain is SAVISQKPSRDICQRGTSLTIQCQVDSQVTMMFWYRQQPGQSLTLIATANQGSEATYESGFVIDKFPISRPNLTFSTLTVSNMSPEDSSIYLCSVADRYNQPQHFGDGTRLSIL.

This clone was seen only once. The chain is built from TRBV7-9 and TRBJ2-3; 11 nucleotides align to TRBD2. Germline V gives CDR1 SEHNR, CDR2 FQNEAQ (reference sequence). The CDR3 length is 15 residues. Germline trimming cut 5 bases from V and 3 bases from J; bases unmatched to any gene: 4. The CDR3 DNA reads as TGTGCCAGCAGCCGACTAGCGGGACTGACAGATACGCAGTATTTT. Its translation is CASSRLAGLTDTQYF.

This clone appeared a few times. The CDR3 protein is CASSPMTSYEQYF. CDR3 coding DNA: TGTGCCAGCTCACCGATGACATCCTACGAGCAGTACTTC. The chain employs TRBV18 and TRBJ2-7; D is undetermined. The CDR3 has 13 amino acids. Germline V CDR1 and CDR2: KGHSH, LQKENI. V lost 3 bases, J lost 1 base, and 7 bases lay in between. The whole variable domain, filled in from reference TRBV18 and TRBJ2-7, reads NAGVMQNPRHLVRRRGQEARLRCSPMKGHSHVYWYRQLPEEGLKFMVYLQKENIIDESGMPKERFSAEFPKEGPSILRIQQVVRGDSAAYFCASSPMTSYEQYFGPGTRLTVT.

This clone was seen once. The V call is TRBV6-6, the J call TRBJ1-1; D is perhaps TRBD1 (6 bases). The germline CDR1 and CDR2 sequences are MNHNY and SVGAGI (reference sequence). Trimming removed 2 bases from V and 3 bases from J, with 7 bases in between. This CDR3 has 13 residues. The CDR3 region is CASSYGGHTEAFF. The CDR3, as DNA: TGTGCCAGCAGTTACGGGGGCCACACTGAAGCTTTCTTT.